This T cell receptor beta chain is from a study of OX40 agonist ivuxolimab in advanced cancers. Turning to the overall study: Ivuxolimab was an agonistic, fully human IgG2 monoclonal antibody directed against OX40 (CD134), a costimulatory receptor. Intravenous ivuxolimab was administered to patients every 2 weeks at six dose levels: 0.01, 0.1, 0.3, 1.5, 3 and 10 mg/kg. The point of sequencing TCRbeta in the periphery was to test whether ivuxolimab changed TCR sequence diversity and drove clonal T-cell expansion. The paper describes the monotherapy dose-escalation part (N ≈ 49 patients) of the phase I trial of ivuxolimab. Partial responses occurred in three dose-escalation patients: two with cutaneous melanoma and one with hepatocellular carcinoma. Prior anti-PD-1, anti-PD-L1 or anti-CTLA-4 therapy was permitted, and 40% of dose-escalation patients had received checkpoint inhibitors. In the dose-escalation cohort, 70% to 85% of patients were male, and the mean age was 60 years with a range of about 20 to 79. Of the roughly 51 dose-escalation patients, hepatocellular carcinoma was present in around 19, melanoma in approximately 15, renal cell carcinoma in 9 and head and neck cancer in 9.

The trial excluded patients who had a history of autoimmune disease or who were on systemic immunosuppression. In every dose cohort, peripheral blood was drawn for TCR sequencing at baseline, cycle 4 day 1, and cycle 7 day 1. The samples were drawn from a first-in-human, open-label, multicenter phase I dose-escalation trial of ivuxolimab. Adults with locally advanced or metastatic melanoma, renal cell carcinoma, hepatocellular carcinoma or head and neck squamous cell carcinoma were enrolled in the trial. Before TCR sequencing, CD4+ T cells and CD8+ T cells from peripheral blood were sorted into separate populations. For sequencing of the TCRbeta CDR3 region, genomic DNA was extracted from the sorted cells. The immunoSEQ Assay was used to sequence the TCRbeta CDR3 regions. As stored in TCRdb, this immuneACCESS dataset retains in-frame rearrangements with V and J assigned. A fraction of the clones does not appear; measured against another copy, unresolved V genes explain less than half of the discrepancy, and the remainder lacks a known reason. The sample yields about 80,000 clones; 85% to 95% were counted once. The ten largest account for around 4.4% of the sample.

A note on this clone: Which antigen it targets is not known. No base-level quality is on record; no much larger clone is a single base apart.

What the authors observed across the whole study: At doses of 0.1 to 3.0 mg/kg, clonal expansion of both CD4+ and CD8+ T cells in blood was seen between baseline and week 6. Partial responders in the 0.1-3.0 mg/kg groups had among the lowest normalized peripheral clonal expansion, especially among CD8+ T cells. After ivuxolimab, more expanded clones were found on average in CD8+ T cells than in CD4+ T cells. Low levels of normalized T-cell clonal expansion were also shown by some nonresponding patients. The antigen specificity of the peripheral T cells that underwent clonal expansion was not determined.

This clonotype was obtained from an adult with an advanced solid tumor such as melanoma, head and neck, liver or kidney cancer. The sample consisted of CD4+ or CD8+ T cells sorted from blood, taken in a trial of the OX40 agonist ivuxolimab.

Read as DNA, the sequence is TGTGCCACCAGCAGAGGGGGGGCAGATAATGAAAAACTGTTTTTT. Translated, it gives CATSRGGADNEKLFF. The chain links TRBV15 with TRBJ1-4; TRBD1 is a possible D gene, resting on 6 matching bases. The CDR3, from cysteine to phenylalanine, totals 15 residues. Here the CDR3 DNA is all that survives: 45 bases in frame from base 1. V sheds 1 base and J sheds 4 bases, leaving 10 bases between their ends. The germline V gene (reference sequence) specifies LNHNV as CDR1 and YYDKDF as CDR2. With all but the CDR3 taken from the reference TRBV15 and TRBJ1-4 genes, the full variable domain is: DAMVIQNPRYQVTQFGKPVTLSCSQTLNHNVMYWYQQKSSQAPKLLFHYYDKDFNNEADTPDNFQSRRPNTSFCFLDIRSPGLGDTAMYLCATSRGGADNEKLFFGSGTQLSVL.